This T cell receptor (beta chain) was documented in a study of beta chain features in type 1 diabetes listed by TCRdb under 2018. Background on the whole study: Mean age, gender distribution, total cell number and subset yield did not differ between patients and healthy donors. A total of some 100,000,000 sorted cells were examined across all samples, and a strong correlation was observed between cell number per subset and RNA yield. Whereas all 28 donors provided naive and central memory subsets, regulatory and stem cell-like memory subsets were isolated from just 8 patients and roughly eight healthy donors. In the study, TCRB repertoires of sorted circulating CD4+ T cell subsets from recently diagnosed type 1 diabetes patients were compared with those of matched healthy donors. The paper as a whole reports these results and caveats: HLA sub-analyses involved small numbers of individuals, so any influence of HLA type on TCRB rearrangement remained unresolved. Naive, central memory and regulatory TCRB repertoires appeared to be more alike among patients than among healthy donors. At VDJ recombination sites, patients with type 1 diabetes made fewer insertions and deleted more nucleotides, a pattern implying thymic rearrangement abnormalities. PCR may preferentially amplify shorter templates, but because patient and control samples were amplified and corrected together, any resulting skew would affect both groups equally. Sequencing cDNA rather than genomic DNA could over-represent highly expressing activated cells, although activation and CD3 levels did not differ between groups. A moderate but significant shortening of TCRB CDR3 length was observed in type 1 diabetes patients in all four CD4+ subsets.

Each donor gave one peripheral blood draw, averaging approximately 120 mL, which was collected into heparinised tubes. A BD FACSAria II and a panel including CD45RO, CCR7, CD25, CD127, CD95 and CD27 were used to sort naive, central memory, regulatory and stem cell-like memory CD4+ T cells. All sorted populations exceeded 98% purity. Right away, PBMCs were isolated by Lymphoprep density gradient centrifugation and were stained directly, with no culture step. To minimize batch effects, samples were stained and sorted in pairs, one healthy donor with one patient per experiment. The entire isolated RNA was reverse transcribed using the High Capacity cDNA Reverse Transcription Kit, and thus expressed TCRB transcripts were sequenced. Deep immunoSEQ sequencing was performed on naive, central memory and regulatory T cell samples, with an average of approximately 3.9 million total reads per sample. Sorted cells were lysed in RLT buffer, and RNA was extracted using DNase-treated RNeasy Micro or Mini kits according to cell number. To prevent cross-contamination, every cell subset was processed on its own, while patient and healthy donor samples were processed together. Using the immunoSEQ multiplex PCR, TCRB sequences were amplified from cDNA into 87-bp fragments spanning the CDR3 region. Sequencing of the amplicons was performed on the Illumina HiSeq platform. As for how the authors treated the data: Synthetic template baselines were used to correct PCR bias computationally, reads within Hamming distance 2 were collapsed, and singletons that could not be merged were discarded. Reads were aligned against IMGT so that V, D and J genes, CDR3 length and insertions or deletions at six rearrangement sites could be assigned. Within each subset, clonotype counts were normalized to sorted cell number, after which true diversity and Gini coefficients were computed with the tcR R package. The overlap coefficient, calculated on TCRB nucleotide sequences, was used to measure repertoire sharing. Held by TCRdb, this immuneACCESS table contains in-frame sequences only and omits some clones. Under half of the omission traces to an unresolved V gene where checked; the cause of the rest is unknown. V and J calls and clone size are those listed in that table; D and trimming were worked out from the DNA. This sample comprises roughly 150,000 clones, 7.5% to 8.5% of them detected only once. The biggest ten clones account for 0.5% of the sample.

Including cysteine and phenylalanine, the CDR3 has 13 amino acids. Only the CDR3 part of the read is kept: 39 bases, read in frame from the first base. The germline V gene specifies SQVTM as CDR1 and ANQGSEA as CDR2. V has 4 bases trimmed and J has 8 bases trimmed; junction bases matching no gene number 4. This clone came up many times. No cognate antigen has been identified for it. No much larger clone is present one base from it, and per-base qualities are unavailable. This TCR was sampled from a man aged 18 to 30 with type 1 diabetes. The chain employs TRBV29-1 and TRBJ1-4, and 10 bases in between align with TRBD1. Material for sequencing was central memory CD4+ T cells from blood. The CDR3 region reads CSVGDRGREKLFF. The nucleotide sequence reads TGCAGCGTTGGGGACAGGGGTCGAGAAAAACTGTTTTTT.